The clone carrying this T cell receptor (beta chain) was recorded at least ten times. Its antigen remains unidentified. This sample was included in a study of regulatory T cells in long-lasting Graves disease. General observations from the study: Preferential use of TRBV28, TRBJ1-2 and TRBJ2-5 was seen in persistent disease. Among persistent patients, a larger number of public clonotypes were shared (about 3,000) than among newly diagnosed patients (under 1,000).

Time point: newly diagnosed GD, antithyroid drugs for less than 3 months. From PBMCs, RNA was extracted and then used to make the TCR library. CDR3 regions were amplified by Arm-PCR using iRepertoire HTBI primers to build TCR beta libraries. Each CDR3 protein is one row after TCRdb ran MiXCR on the multiplex PCR reads. Among some 200,000 distinct CDR3 sequences listed, roughly a fifth were seen once. Germline-derived CDR1 and CDR2 are MDHEN and SYDVKM. The CDR3 has 15 amino acids. V was pared by 5 bases and J by 4 bases, with 8 bases of the junction left unmatched. These data were likewise used in another study, on T cells in Graves' hyperthyroidism and ophthalmopathy. That study adds: In the blood, most expanded thyroid clonotypes above 0.001 appeared as well. Stable hyperthyroidism was told apart from ophthalmopathy by a model built on 13 V-J features.

The chain uses TRBV28 and TRBJ1-5; TRBD1 aligns across 7 bases. Sequencing used peripheral blood mononuclear cells (PBMCs), obtained at new diagnosis, from a patient treated with antithyroid drugs. The origin of this receptor is a woman in her twenties or thirties with Graves disease. CDR3 protein: CASSTGTEWNQPQHF. The DNA for the CDR3 is TGTGCCAGCAGTACCGGGACAGAGTGGAATCAGCCCCAGCATTTT.